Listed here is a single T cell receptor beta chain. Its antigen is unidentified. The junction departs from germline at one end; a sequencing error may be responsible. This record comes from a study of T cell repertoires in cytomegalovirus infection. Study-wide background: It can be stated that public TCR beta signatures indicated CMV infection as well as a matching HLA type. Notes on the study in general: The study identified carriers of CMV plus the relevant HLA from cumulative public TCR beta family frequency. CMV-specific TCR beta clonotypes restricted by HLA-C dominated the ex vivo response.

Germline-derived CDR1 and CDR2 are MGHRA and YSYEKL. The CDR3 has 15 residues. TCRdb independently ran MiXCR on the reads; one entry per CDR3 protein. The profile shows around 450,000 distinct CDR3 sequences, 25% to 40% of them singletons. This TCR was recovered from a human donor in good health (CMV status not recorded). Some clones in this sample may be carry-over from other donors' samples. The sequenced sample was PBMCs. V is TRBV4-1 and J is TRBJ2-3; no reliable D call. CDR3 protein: CASSQDGLPEDTHYF. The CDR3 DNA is TGCGCCAGCAGCCAAGATGGGTTGCCGGAAGATACGCATTATTTT.